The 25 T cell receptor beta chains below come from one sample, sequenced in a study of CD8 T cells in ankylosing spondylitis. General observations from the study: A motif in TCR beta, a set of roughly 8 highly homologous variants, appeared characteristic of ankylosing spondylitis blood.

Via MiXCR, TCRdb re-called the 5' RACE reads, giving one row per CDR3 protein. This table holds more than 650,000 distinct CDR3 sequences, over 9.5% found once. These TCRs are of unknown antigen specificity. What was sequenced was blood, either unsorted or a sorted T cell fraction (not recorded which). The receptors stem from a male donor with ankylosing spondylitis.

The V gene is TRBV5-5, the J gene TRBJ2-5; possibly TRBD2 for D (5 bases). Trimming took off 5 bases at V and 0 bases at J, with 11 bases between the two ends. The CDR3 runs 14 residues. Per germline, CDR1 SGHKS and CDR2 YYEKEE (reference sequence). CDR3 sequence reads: CASSTGFYQETQYF. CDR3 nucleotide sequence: TGTGCCAGCAGTACGGGGTTTTACCAAGAGACCCAGTACTTC.

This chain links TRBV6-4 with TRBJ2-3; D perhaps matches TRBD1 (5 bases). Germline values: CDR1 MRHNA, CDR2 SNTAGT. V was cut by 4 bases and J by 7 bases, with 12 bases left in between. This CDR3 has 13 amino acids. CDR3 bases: TGTGCCAGCAGTGTCGACAGTGAACATACGCAGTATTTT. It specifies CASSVDSEHTQYF.

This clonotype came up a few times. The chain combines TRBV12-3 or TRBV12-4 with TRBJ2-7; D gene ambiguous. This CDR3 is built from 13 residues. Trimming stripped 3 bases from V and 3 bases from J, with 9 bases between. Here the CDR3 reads CASSLGIDYEQYF. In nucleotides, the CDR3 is TGTGCCAGCAGTTTGGGCATAGACTACGAGCAGTACTTC.

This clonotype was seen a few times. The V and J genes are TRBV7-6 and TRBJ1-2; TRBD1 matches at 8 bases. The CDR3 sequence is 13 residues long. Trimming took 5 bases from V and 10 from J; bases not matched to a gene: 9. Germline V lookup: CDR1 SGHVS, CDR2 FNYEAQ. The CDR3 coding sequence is TGTGCCAGCAGCCCGGACAGGGCGGGAGACTACACCTTC. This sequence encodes CASSPDRAGDYTF.

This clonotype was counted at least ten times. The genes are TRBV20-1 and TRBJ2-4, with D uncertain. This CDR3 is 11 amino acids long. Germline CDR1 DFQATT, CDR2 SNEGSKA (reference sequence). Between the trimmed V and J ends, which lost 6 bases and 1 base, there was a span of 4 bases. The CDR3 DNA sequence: TGCAGTGCGGAGGCCAAAAACATTCAGTACTTC. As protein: CSAEAKNIQYF.

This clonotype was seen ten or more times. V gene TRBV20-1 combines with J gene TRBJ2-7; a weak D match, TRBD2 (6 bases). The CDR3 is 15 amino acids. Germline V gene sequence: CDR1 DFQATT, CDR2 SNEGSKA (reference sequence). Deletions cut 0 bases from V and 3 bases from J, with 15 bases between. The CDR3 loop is CSAREGGADYYEQYF. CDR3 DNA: TGCAGTGCTAGAGAGGGCGGGGCGGATTACTACGAGCAGTACTTC.

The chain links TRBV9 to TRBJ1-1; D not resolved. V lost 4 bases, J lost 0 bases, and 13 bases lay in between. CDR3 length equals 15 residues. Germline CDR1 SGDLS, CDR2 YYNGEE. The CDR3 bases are TGTGCCAGCAGCTCTCAACAGCACATGAACACTGAAGCTTTCTTT. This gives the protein CASSSQQHMNTEAFF.

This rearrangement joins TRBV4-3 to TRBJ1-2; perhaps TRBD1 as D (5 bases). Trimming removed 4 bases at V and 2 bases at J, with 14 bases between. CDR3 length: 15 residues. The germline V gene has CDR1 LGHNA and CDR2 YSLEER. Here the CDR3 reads CASSPASGTNYGYTF. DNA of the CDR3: TGCGCCAGCAGCCCTGCCTCCGGGACCAACTATGGCTACACCTTC.

The CDR3 nucleotides read TGCGCCACCAAATTTTGGACTAGCGGGAGTTTTTTCTTTGATGAGCAGTTCTTC. It codes for CATKFWTSGSFFFDEQFF. J is TRBJ2-1 and V is TRBV10-1, with 13 nucleotides matching TRBD2. The V gene end was trimmed by 10 bases and the J gene end by 8 bases; junction bases not matched to a gene: 20. Germline CDR1 and CDR2: WNHNN and SYGVQD (reference sequence). The CDR3 spans 18 residues.

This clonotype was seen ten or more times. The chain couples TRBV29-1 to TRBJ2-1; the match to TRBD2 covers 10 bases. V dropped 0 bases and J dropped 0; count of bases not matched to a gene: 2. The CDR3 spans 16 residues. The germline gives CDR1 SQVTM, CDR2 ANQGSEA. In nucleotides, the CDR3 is TGCAGCGTTGAAGATTCTAGCGGGGGCTCCTACAATGAGCAGTTCTTC. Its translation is CSVEDSSGGSYNEQFF.

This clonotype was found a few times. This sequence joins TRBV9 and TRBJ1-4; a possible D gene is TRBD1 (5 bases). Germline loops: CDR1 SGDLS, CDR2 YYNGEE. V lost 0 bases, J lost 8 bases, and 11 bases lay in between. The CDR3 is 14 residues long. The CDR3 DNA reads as TGTGCCAGCAGCGTAGAGGGACGAGGAGAAAAACTGTTTTTT. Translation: CASSVEGRGEKLFF.

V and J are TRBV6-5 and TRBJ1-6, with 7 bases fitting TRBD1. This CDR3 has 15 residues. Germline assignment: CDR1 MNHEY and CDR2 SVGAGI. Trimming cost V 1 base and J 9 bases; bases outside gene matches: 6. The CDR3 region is CASSYFRGSGSPLHF. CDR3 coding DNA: TGTGCCAGCAGTTACTTCAGGGGGTCGGGTTCACCCCTCCACTTT.

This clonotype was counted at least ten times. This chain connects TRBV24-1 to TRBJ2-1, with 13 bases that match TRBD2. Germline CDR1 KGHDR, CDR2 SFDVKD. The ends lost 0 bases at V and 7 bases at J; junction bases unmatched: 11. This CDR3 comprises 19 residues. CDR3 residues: CATSDLGTSGTGDRNEQFF. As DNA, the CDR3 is TGTGCCACCAGTGATTTGGGGACTAGCGGGACGGGCGATCGGAATGAGCAGTTCTTC.

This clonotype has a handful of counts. CDR3 loop: CASSPQGNTDTQYF. In DNA form, the CDR3 reads TGTGCCAGCAGTCCTCAGGGGAATACAGATACGCAGTATTTT. The V call is TRBV25-1, the J call TRBJ2-3; weak D call: TRBD1 (6 bases). CDR3 length equals 14 residues. V lost 5 bases, J lost 3 bases, and 12 bases lay in between. The germline CDR1 and CDR2 sequences are MGHDK and SYGVNS.

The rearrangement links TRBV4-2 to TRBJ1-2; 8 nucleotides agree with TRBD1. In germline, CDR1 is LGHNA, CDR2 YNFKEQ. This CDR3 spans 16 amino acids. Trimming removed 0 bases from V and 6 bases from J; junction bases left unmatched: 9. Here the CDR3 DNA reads TGTGCCAGCAGCCAAGATATGGCAGGGGGCGCGAATGGCTACACCTTC. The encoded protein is CASSQDMAGGANGYTF.

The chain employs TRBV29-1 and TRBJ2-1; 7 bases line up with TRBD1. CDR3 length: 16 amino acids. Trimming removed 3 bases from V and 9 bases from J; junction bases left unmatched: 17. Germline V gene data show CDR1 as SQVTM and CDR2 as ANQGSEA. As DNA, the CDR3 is TGCAGCGTTGAGAGCCTAAGGACAGGCGGACGGGGTGAGCAGTTCTTC. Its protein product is CSVESLRTGGRGEQFF.

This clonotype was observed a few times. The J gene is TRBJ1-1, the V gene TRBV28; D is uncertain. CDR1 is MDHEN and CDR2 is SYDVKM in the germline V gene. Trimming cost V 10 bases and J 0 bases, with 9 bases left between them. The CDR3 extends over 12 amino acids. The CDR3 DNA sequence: TGTGCCATAAACCTCATGAACACTGAAGCTTTCTTT. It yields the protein CAINLMNTEAFF. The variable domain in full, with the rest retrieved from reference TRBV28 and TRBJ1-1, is DVKVTQSSRYLVKRTGEKVFLECVQDMDHENMFWYRQDPGLGLRLIYFSYDVKMKEKGDIPEGYSVSREKKERFSLILESASTNQTSMYLCAINLMNTEAFFGQGTRLTVV.

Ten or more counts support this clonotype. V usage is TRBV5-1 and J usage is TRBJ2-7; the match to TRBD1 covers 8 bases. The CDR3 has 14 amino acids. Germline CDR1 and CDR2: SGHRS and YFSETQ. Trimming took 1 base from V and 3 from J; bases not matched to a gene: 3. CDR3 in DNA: TGCGCCAGCAGCTTGACAGGGGGAGGCTACGAGCAGTACTTC. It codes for CASSLTGGGYEQYF.

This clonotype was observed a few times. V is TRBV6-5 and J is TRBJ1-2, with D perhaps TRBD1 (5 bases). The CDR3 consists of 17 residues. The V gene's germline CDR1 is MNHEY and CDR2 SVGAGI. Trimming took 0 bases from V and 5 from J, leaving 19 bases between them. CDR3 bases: TGTGCCAGCAGTTACTCGAAACTTAGAGGGGCTTGGTATGGCTACACCTTC. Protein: CASSYSKLRGAWYGYTF.

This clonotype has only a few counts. As DNA, the CDR3 is TGCAGCGGGGACAGGCAAGAGACCCAGTACTTC. This codes for CSGDRQETQYF. The V gene is TRBV29-1, the J gene TRBJ2-5; 8 nucleotides line up with TRBD1. This CDR3 is 11 amino acids long. Germline V gene sequence: CDR1 SQVTM, CDR2 ANQGSEA. V trimming: 7 bases; J trimming: 2 bases; junction bases outside the gene matches: 0.

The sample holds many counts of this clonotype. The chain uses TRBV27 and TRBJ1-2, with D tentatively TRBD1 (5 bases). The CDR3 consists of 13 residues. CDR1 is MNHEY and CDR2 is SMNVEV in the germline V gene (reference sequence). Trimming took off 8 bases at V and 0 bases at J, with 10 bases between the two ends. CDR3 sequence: CASSGLANYGYTF. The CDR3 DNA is TGTGCCAGCTCGGGACTAGCTAACTATGGCTACACCTTC.

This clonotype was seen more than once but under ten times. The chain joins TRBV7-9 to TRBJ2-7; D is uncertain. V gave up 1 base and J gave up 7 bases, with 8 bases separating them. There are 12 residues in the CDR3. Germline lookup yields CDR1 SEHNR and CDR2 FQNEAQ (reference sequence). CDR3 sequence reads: CASSLVDGEQYF. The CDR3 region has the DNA TGTGCCAGCAGCTTAGTCGATGGGGAGCAGTACTTC.

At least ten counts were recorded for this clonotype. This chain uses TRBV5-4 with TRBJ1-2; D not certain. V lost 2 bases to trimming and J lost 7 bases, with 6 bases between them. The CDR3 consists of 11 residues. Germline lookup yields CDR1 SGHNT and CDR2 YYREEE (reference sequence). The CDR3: CASSLRAGYTF. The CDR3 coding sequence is TGTGCCAGCAGCTTACGGGCTGGCTACACCTTC.

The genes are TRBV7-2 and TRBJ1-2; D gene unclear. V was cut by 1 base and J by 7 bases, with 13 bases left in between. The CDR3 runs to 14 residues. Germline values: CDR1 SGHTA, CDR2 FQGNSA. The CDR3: CASSLGAVPGGYTF. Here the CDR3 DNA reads TGTGCCAGCAGCTTAGGAGCAGTACCTGGTGGCTACACCTTC.

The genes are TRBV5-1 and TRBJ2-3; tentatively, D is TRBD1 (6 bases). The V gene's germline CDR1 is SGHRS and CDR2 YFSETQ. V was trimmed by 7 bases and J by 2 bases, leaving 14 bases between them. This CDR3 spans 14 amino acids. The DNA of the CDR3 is TGCGCCAGCCACTGGGGGCTAGTCACAGATACGCAGTATTTT. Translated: CASHWGLVTDTQYF.